These 21 T cell receptor beta chains originate from one sample sequenced in a study of vaccination effects on CD4 cells after COVID-19. Sequencing was preceded by expansion of antigen-specific CD4+ T cells with viral peptide pools in the ViraFEST assay. The culture ran for roughly ten days before CD4+ T cells were isolated. No antigen is known for these receptors. Method: immunoSEQ multiplex PCR; TCRdb's copy keeps in-frame clones and lacks some. The sample lists tens of thousands of clones; about four fifths were seen once. This material consisted of CD4+ T cells from PBMCs cultured with HCoV-229E spike peptides, taken before COVID-19 vaccination. These receptors came from a human donor who received a COVID-19 vaccine.

The sample holds a few counts of this clone. This chain uses TRBV6-6 with TRBJ1-6; 8 bases are a match to TRBD1. Germline V gene lookup returns CDR1 MNHNY and CDR2 SVGAGI (reference sequence). After removal of 2 bases from V and 5 bases from J, the junction contained 5 bases not matched to a gene. The CDR3 runs to 16 residues. The CDR3 spells CASSYGTGSHNSPLHF. CDR3 bases: TGTGCCAGCAGTTACGGGACAGGTTCACATAATTCACCCCTCCACTTT.

This chain joins TRBV9 and TRBJ2-1; the match to TRBD2 covers 8 bases. CDR1 and CDR2 (germline): SGDLS, YYNGEE. CDR3 size: 18 residues. V dropped 3 bases and J dropped 5; count of bases not matched to a gene: 16. The CDR3 spells CASSALIVAGGAHNEQFF. The CDR3 DNA reads as TGTGCCAGCAGCGCCCTAATTGTGGCGGGGGGCGCCCACAATGAGCAGTTCTTC.

This chain uses TRBV29-1 with TRBJ2-5; the match to TRBD1 covers 8 bases. CDR1 and CDR2 from the germline V gene are SQVTM and ANQGSEA. This CDR3 spans 13 amino acids. V lost 7 bases to trimming and J lost 4 bases; unmatched junction nucleotides: 8. The CDR3 reads CSGDRGGRETQYF. DNA of the CDR3: TGCAGCGGAGACAGGGGTGGCAGAGAGACCCAGTACTTC.

This chain links TRBV30 with TRBJ1-2; D gene ambiguous. V lost 3 bases and J lost 4, with 9 bases in between. CDR3 length: 12 residues. CDR1 and CDR2 from the germline V gene are GTSNPN and SVGIG (reference sequence). The CDR3 bases are TGTGCCTGGAGGCGGGAGCCCTATGGCTACACCTTC. The encoded protein is CAWRREPYGYTF.

The chain combines TRBV28 with TRBJ1-5, with TRBD1 identical over 11 bases. The germline V gene encodes CDR1 MDHEN and CDR2 SYDVKM. This CDR3 comprises 15 residues. The J segment lost 5 bases and the V segment lost 3 bases, leaving 3 bases of the junction unmatched. Written as DNA, the CDR3 is TGTGCCAGCAGTTTGGGGACAGGGGGGGATCAGCCCCAGCATTTT. Translating it yields CASSLGTGGDQPQHF.

This clone was observed a single time. The V call is TRBV15, the J call TRBJ1-1; no clear D gene. Trimming shortened V by 0 bases and J by 3 bases, and 5 bases separated the two germline ends. This CDR3 comprises 13 residues. Germline CDR1 is LNHNV and CDR2 is YYDKDF (reference sequence). The CDR3 is CATSRDRHTEAFF. The CDR3 DNA sequence: TGTGCCACCAGCAGAGATAGGCACACTGAAGCTTTCTTT.

The CDR3 spells CASSSRGGSETQYF. The CDR3 DNA sequence: TGTGCCAGCAGCTCCCGCGGGGGGTCGGAGACCCAGTACTTC. J is TRBJ2-5 and V is TRBV5-4; 8 positions agree with TRBD2. V lost 3 bases to trimming and J lost 5 bases; unmatched junction nucleotides: 6. The CDR3 is 14 residues long. Germline CDR1 SGHNT, CDR2 YYREEE (reference sequence).

This clone was counted a few times. The V call is TRBV27, the J call TRBJ1-1, with D maybe TRBD1 (5 bases). V lost 6 bases to trimming and J lost 1 base, with 12 bases between them. This CDR3 contains 14 residues. The germline gives CDR1 MNHEY, CDR2 SMNVEV (reference sequence). Here the CDR3 reads CASSPFGGNTEAFF. The CDR3 DNA reads TGTGCCAGCAGCCCCTTTGGGGGGAACACTGAAGCTTTCTTT.

The genes are TRBV15 and TRBJ2-2; unclear D gene. Germline assignment: CDR1 LNHNV and CDR2 YYDKDF (reference sequence). This CDR3 is built from 14 residues. V dropped 3 bases and J dropped 1 base, with 6 bases sitting between them. CDR3 sequence: CATSSQVNTGELFF. The CDR3 DNA reads TGTGCCACCAGCAGCCAGGTGAACACCGGGGAGCTGTTTTTT.

The CDR3 protein is CASSLERGVLYEQFF. DNA of the CDR3: TGTGCCAGCAGCTTAGAGCGGGGGGTACTCTATGAGCAGTTCTTC. The chain carries TRBV7-2 and TRBJ2-1; 9 bases line up with TRBD2. Trimming took 1 base from V and 8 from J; bases not matched to a gene: 6. This CDR3 has 15 residues. Germline CDR1 is SGHTA and CDR2 is FQGNSA.

The V gene is TRBV7-6, the J gene TRBJ2-3, with D perhaps matching TRBD2 (5 bases). The CDR3 extends over 16 amino acids. Germline V gives CDR1 SGHVS, CDR2 FNYEAQ. The V end lost 4 bases, the J end lost 5 bases, and 19 bases lay between the germline ends. The CDR3 loop is CASSSGVNHRGDTQYF. DNA for the CDR3: TGTGCCAGCAGCTCCGGGGTTAACCACCGTGGAGATACGCAGTATTTT.

The chain recombines TRBV5-1 with TRBJ1-1; D is uncertain. CDR1 is SGHRS and CDR2 is YFSETQ in the germline V gene. The CDR3 totals 17 residues. V lost 0 bases to trimming and J lost 0 bases, with 15 bases between them. Here the CDR3 reads CASSLEAGVTMNTEAFF. The CDR3 DNA reads TGCGCCAGCAGCTTGGAAGCCGGGGTTACCATGAACACTGAAGCTTTCTTT.

The chain combines TRBV5-4 with TRBJ2-3, with no clear D. CDR3 length: 15 residues. V lost 4 bases, J lost 2 bases, and 14 bases lay in between. The germline gives CDR1 SGHNT, CDR2 YYREEE (reference sequence). The CDR3 sequence is CASSQETTYTDTQYF. Here the CDR3 DNA reads TGTGCCAGCAGCCAAGAAACTACCTACACAGATACGCAGTATTTT.

V usage is TRBV18 and J usage is TRBJ1-3; D possibly corresponds to TRBD1 (6 bases). The germline gives CDR1 KGHSH, CDR2 LQKENI. The CDR3 contains 15 residues. The V gene lost 6 bases and the J gene lost 0 bases, with 12 bases spanning the gap. CDR3 sequence reads: CASSQGGGSGNTIYF. For the CDR3, the DNA is TGTGCCAGCTCCCAGGGAGGGGGCTCTGGAAACACCATATATTTT.

The chain carries TRBV2 and TRBJ2-7, with 7 bases lining up with TRBD1. The V and J ends lost 4 bases and 1 base, in that order; junction bases with no gene match: 7. This CDR3 contains 15 residues. CDR1 and CDR2 (germline): SNHLY, FYNNEI. The CDR3: CASSVNRGPSYEQYV. The CDR3 bases are TGTGCCAGCAGTGTGAACAGGGGCCCTTCCTACGAGCAGTACGTC.

V is TRBV10-3 and J is TRBJ2-3; D uncertain. The CDR3 is 12 amino acids. Germline V CDR1 and CDR2: ENHRY, SYGVKD. V was trimmed by 8 bases and J by 6 bases, leaving 12 bases between them. CDR3 bases: TGTGCCATCTCTCCTATTGCGGATACGCAGTATTTT. Translated: CAISPIADTQYF.

The gene calls are TRBV19 and TRBJ1-4; D unresolved. The CDR3 is 15 amino acids. CDR1 is LNHDA, CDR2 SQIVND, per germline (reference sequence). Trimming shortened V by 3 bases and J by 0 bases, and 8 bases separated the two germline ends. DNA for the CDR3: TGTGCCAGTAGTATTCGGGGTTCAACTAATGAAAAACTGTTTTTT. It is translated as CASSIRGSTNEKLFF.

The chain links TRBV12-3 or TRBV12-4 to TRBJ1-2, with D hard to call. This CDR3 region has 13 residues. The V end lost 3 bases, the J end lost 5 bases, and 10 bases lay between the germline ends. Here the CDR3 reads CASSFGTLYGYTF. Here the CDR3 DNA reads TGTGCCAGCAGTTTTGGAACACTTTATGGCTACACCTTC.

V is TRBV18 and J is TRBJ1-5; D is perhaps TRBD1 (6 bases). The CDR3 runs to 13 residues. Trimming stripped 7 bases from V and 7 bases from J, with 14 bases between. Germline-derived CDR1 and CDR2 are KGHSH and LQKENI. CDR3: CASCTGRYQPQHF. The CDR3 DNA is TGTGCCAGCTGTACAGGGAGGTACCAGCCCCAGCATTTT.

CDR3 sequence: CASSLRGGVTNEKLFF. CDR3 nucleotide sequence: TGTGCCAGCTCTCTAAGAGGGGGAGTAACTAATGAAAAACTGTTTTTT. The gene calls are TRBV18 and TRBJ1-4, with D perhaps matching TRBD1 (6 bases). CDR1 and CDR2 from the germline V gene are KGHSH and LQKENI. The CDR3 totals 16 residues. Trimming cost V 6 bases and J 1 base, with 15 bases left between them.

The chain has TRBV4-1 and TRBJ2-3, with D maybe TRBD2 (6 bases). This CDR3 region has 17 residues. The V gene's germline CDR1 is MGHRA and CDR2 YSYEKL. Deletions cut 2 bases from V and 1 base from J, with 16 bases between. CDR3 in DNA: TGCGCCAGCAGCCAAAAAGGCCCCGGGAGAGGCACAGATACGCAGTATTTT. The encoded protein is CASSQKGPGRGTDTQYF.